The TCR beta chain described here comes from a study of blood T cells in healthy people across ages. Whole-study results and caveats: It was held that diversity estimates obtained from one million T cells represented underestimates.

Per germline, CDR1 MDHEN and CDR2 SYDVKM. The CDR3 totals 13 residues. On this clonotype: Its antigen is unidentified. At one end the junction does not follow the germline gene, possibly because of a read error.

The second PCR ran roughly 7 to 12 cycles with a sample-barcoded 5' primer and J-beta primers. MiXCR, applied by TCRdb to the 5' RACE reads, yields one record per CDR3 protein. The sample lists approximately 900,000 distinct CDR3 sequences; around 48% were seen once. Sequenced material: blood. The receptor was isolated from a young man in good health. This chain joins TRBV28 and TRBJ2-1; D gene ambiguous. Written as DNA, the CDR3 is TGTGCCAGCAGGGTAGGGTTCTACAATGGGCAGTTCTTC. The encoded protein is CASRVGFYNGQFF.